A single sample is the source of the 21 T cell receptor beta chains below, sequenced in a study of OX40 agonist ivuxolimab in advanced cancers. Data came from immunoSEQ multiplex PCR; TCRdb stores just in-frame clones and leaves some out. The data hold tens of thousands of clones, with 86% observed a single time. The sequencing here drew on CD4+ or CD8+ T cells sorted from blood, taken in a trial of the OX40 agonist ivuxolimab. The receptor set was obtained from an adult with an advanced solid tumor such as melanoma, head and neck, liver or kidney cancer.

The CDR3 here is CASSLGSLTEAFF. CDR3 bases: TGTGCCAGCAGCTTGGGTAGTCTTACTGAAGCTTTCTTT. The chain employs TRBV11-2 and TRBJ1-1; D remains unclear. The CDR3 has 13 amino acids. Germline V CDR1 and CDR2: SGHAT, FQNNGV. V lost 3 bases, J lost 5 bases, and 10 bases lay in between.

The V gene is TRBV7-9, the J gene TRBJ1-1; D might be TRBD1 (5 bases). With 1 base removed from V and 1 base from J, the gap between germline ends came to 10 bases. Germline values: CDR1 SEHNR, CDR2 FQNEAQ (reference sequence). The CDR3 runs to 15 residues. CDR3 in DNA: TGTGCCAGCAGCTTAGGGGGCGCGGAGAACACTGAAGCTTTCTTT. It translates to CASSLGGAENTEAFF.

The rearrangement uses TRBV27 and TRBJ1-1; no reliable D call. Germline loops: CDR1 MNHEY, CDR2 SMNVEV (reference sequence). The V end lost 2 bases, the J end lost 1 base, and 5 bases lay between the germline ends. This CDR3 region has 13 residues. CDR3 sequence reads: CASSLAGNTEAFF. CDR3 DNA: TGTGCCAGCAGTTTAGCCGGGAACACTGAAGCTTTCTTT.

This clone was observed a single time. The chain carries TRBV5-5 and TRBJ1-5; D may be TRBD1 (6 bases). CDR3 length: 15 amino acids. From germline, CDR1 is SGHKS and CDR2 YYEKEE (reference sequence). The V gene lost 0 bases and the J gene lost 1 base, with 8 bases spanning the gap. The CDR3 here is CASSLVGGSNQPQHF. CDR3 DNA: TGTGCCAGCAGCTTGGTAGGGGGGAGCAATCAGCCCCAGCATTTT. Full variable domain (remainder filled in from reference TRBV5-5 and TRBJ1-5): DAGVTQSPTHLIKTRGQQVTLRCSPISGHKSVSWYQQVLGQGPQFIFQYYEKEERGRGNFPDRFSARQFPNYSSELNVNALLLGDSALYLCASSLVGGSNQPQHFGDGTRLSIL.

The chain uses TRBV7-2 and TRBJ1-2, with unresolved D. This CDR3 is built from 12 residues. Germline V gene sequence: CDR1 SGHTA, CDR2 FQGNSA. The germline V and J ends were trimmed by 3 bases and 1 base, with 3 bases remaining between them. This CDR3 is CASSFNNYGYTF. DNA of the CDR3: TGTGCCAGCAGCTTCAATAACTATGGCTACACCTTC.

This chain joins TRBV4-3 and TRBJ2-3; D possibly corresponds to TRBD2 (5 bases). CDR3 length equals 13 residues. Germline CDR1 is LGHNA and CDR2 is YSLEER. Trimming cost V 4 bases and J 0 bases, with 5 bases left between them. CDR3 in DNA: TGCGCCAGCAGCCCGGGGAGCACAGATACGCAGTATTTT. It codes for CASSPGSTDTQYF.

The genes are TRBV7-9 and TRBJ2-3; unclear D gene. V lost 1 base and J 1 base, leaving 6 bases between the germline ends. The CDR3 length is 14 residues. The germline gives CDR1 SEHNR, CDR2 FQNEAQ (reference sequence). Here the CDR3 DNA reads TGTGCCAGCAGCTTAGTTCAGGGCACAGATACGCAGTATTTT. Its translation is CASSLVQGTDTQYF.

This clone was detected once. This chain connects TRBV9 to TRBJ2-2; TRBD1 matches 8 bases. Per the germline V gene, CDR1 is SGDLS and CDR2 is YYNGEE. The length of the CDR3 is 15 residues. Germline trimming cut 4 bases from V and 4 bases from J; bases unmatched to any gene: 6. The CDR3 region has the DNA TGTGCCAGCAGCCCCCGGACAGGGTTCACCGGGGAGCTGTTTTTT. Translation: CASSPRTGFTGELFF.

V is TRBV6-6 and J is TRBJ1-5, with D uncertain. Germline lookup yields CDR1 MNHNY and CDR2 SVGAGI (reference sequence). V gave up 0 bases and J gave up 5 bases, with 11 bases separating them. The CDR3 consists of 15 residues. CDR3 residues: CASSYSSGEDQPQHF. CDR3 bases: TGTGCCAGCAGTTACTCGAGTGGGGAGGATCAGCCCCAGCATTTT.

This clone was picked up one time. The gene calls are TRBV28 and TRBJ1-6; possible D gene TRBD1, 6 bases. Germline V gene sequence: CDR1 MDHEN, CDR2 SYDVKM. The ends were cut back, 6 bases at V and 0 bases at J, with 21 bases in the middle. The CDR3 length is 19 residues. The CDR3 is CASSDPVGGLSSYNSPLHF. The CDR3 bases are TGTGCCAGCAGCGATCCCGTTGGGGGGCTCAGCTCCTATAATTCACCCCTCCACTTT.

The rearrangement joins TRBV2 to TRBJ2-7; weak D call: TRBD1 (5 bases). Trimming removed 4 bases from V and 7 bases from J, with 8 bases in between. Germline CDR1 SNHLY, CDR2 FYNNEI. The CDR3 covers 11 residues. The CDR3 nucleotides read TGTGCCAGCAGTGCCAGGGTTGAGCAGTACTTC. This sequence encodes CASSARVEQYF. Supplemented by reference TRBV2 and TRBJ2-7, the full variable domain reads EPEVTQTPSHQVTQMGQEVILRCVPISNHLYFYWYRQILGQKVEFLVSFYNNEISEKSEIFDDQFSVERPDGSNFTLKIRSTKLEDSAMYFCASSARVEQYFGPGTRLTVT.

The V call is TRBV20-1, the J call TRBJ2-7; perhaps TRBD2 as D (6 bases). The CDR3 runs to 10 residues. V shed 1 base and J shed 10 bases, with 8 bases lying between them. Germline V gene lookup returns CDR1 DFQATT and CDR2 SNEGSKA (reference sequence). The CDR3 reads CSARGGEQYV. DNA of the CDR3: TGCAGTGCTAGAGGGGGGGAACAGTACGTC.

The chain carries TRBV9 and TRBJ1-1; D is possibly TRBD1 (6 bases). Trimming cost V 2 bases and J 4 bases, with 15 bases left between them. Germline V gene lookup returns CDR1 SGDLS and CDR2 YYNGEE. This CDR3 comprises 15 residues. The CDR3 sequence is CASSVYREGGTEAFF. The CDR3 DNA follows: TGTGCCAGCAGCGTGTACAGGGAGGGAGGCACTGAAGCTTTCTTT.

The rearrangement joins TRBV6-6 to TRBJ1-3, with a weak D call TRBD1 (6 bases). Germline V gene sequence: CDR1 MNHNY, CDR2 SVGAGI (reference sequence). CDR3 size: 12 residues. The ends were cut back, 7 bases at V and 4 bases at J, with 8 bases in the middle. CDR3 in amino acids: CASTQGGNTIYF. CDR3 DNA sequence: TGTGCCAGCACACAGGGAGGAAACACCATATATTTT.

This clone came up once. The chain recombines TRBV7-9 with TRBJ1-1, with 7 positions matching TRBD1. From germline, CDR1 is SEHNR and CDR2 FQNEAQ (reference sequence). Trimming took 1 base from V and 4 from J; bases not matched to a gene: 6. The CDR3 runs to 15 residues. CDR3: CASSLGQGEGTEAFF. CDR3 in DNA: TGTGCCAGCAGCTTAGGGCAGGGGGAAGGCACTGAAGCTTTCTTT.

The CDR3 is CASSLGLAGAEDTQYF. For the CDR3, the DNA is TGCGCCAGCAGCTTGGGACTAGCGGGGGCGGAAGATACGCAGTATTTT. This chain links TRBV5-1 with TRBJ2-3; 12 bases match TRBD2. The CDR3 contains 16 residues. V lost 0 bases, J lost 5 bases, and 4 bases stayed unmatched. CDR1 and CDR2 from the germline V gene are SGHRS and YFSETQ.

The rearrangement links TRBV27 to TRBJ2-1; D unresolved. Germline V lookup: CDR1 MNHEY, CDR2 SMNVEV (reference sequence). The V end lost 5 bases, the J end lost 9 bases, and 17 bases lay between the germline ends. This CDR3 has 14 residues. The CDR3: CASSPTPRYGEQFF. CDR3 sequence (DNA): TGTGCCAGCAGTCCCACTCCCCGGTATGGTGAGCAGTTCTTC.

This rearrangement joins TRBV7-3 to TRBJ2-7, with no clear D. Trimming cost V 1 base and J 1 base, with 11 bases left between them. From germline, CDR1 is SGHTA and CDR2 FQGTGA. CDR3 length: 15 amino acids. Written as DNA, the CDR3 is TGTGCCAGCAGCTTAAATCCGGTTCCTTCCTACGAGCAGTACTTC. Protein sequence: CASSLNPVPSYEQYF. Together with reference TRBV7-3 and TRBJ2-7, the CDR3 gives the full variable domain: GAGVSQTPSNKVTEKGKYVELRCDPISGHTALYWYRQSLGQGPEFLIYFQGTGAADDSGLPNDRFFAVRPEGSVSTLKIQRTERGDSAVYLCASSLNPVPSYEQYFGPGTRLTVT.

DNA of the CDR3: TGTGCCAGCACGAGAGAGAACACTGAAGCTTTCTTT. It codes for CASTRENTEAFF. J is TRBJ1-1 and V is TRBV6-1; D not resolved. Trimming removed 7 bases from V and 1 base from J, with 7 bases in between. This CDR3 contains 12 residues. In germline, CDR1 is MNHNS, CDR2 SASEGT.

This clone was seen more than once but under ten times. This chain uses TRBV7-9 with TRBJ1-5; 7 bases are shared with TRBD1. CDR1 and CDR2 from the germline V gene are SEHNR and FQNEAQ (reference sequence). V lost 5 bases and J lost 4; bases outside the gene matches: 2. The CDR3 consists of 13 residues. In nucleotides, the CDR3 is TGTGCCAGCAGCGGGACAGTTAATCAGCCCCAGCATTTT. Protein product: CASSGTVNQPQHF.

The gene calls are TRBV28 and TRBJ1-2, with 11 bases identical to TRBD1. J was trimmed by 5 bases and V by 10 bases; bases with no gene match: 12. The CDR3 has 15 amino acids. Germline lookup yields CDR1 MDHEN and CDR2 SYDVKM. This chain's CDR3 is CATPGTGGKRYGYTF. DNA for the CDR3: TGTGCCACCCCCGGGACAGGGGGTAAGCGGTATGGCTACACCTTC.